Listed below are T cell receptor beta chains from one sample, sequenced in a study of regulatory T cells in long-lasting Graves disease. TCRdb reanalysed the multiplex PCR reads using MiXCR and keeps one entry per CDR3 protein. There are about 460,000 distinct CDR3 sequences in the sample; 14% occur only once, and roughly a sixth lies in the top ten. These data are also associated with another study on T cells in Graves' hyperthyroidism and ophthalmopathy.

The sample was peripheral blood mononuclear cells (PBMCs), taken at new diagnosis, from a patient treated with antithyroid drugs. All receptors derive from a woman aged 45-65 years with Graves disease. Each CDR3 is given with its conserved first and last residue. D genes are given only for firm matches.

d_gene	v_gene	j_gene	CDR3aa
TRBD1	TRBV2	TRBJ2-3	CAVRSRGPSTDTQYF
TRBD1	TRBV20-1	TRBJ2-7	CSASRGPEQYF
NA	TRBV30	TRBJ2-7	CAWSSYSYEQYF
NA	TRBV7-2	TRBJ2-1	CASSLGRQITYNEQFF
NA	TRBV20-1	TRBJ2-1	CSALPLLSSYNEQFF
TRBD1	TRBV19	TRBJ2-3	CVSSIQGSVTDTQYF
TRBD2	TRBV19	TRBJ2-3	CATRRGADTQYF
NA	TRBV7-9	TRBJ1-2	CASSLGGDGYTF
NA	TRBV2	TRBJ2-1	CASSPGQSYNEQFF
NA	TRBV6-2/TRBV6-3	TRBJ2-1	CASTRAGTYNEQFF
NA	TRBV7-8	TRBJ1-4	CASSYRFALNNEKLFF
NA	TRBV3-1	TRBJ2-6	CASSQQGNGVLTF
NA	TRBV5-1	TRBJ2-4	CASSVGWAGNIQYF
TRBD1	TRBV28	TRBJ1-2	CASSQPGQEVYGYTF
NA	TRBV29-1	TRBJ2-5	CSVDLGKKTQYF
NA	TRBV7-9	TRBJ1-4	CASSLISDNEKLFF
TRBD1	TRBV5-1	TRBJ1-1	CASSADRAVNTEAFF
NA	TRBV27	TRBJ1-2	CASSPRGGNYGYTF
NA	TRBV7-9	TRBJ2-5	CASSLTTVAGGYVETQYF
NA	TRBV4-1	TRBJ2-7	CASSQLGTNPYEQYF
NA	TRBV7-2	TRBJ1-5	CASSRVGGNQPQHF
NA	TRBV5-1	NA	CASSLGGPTPETQYF
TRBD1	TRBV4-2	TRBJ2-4	CASSQETGRAKNIQYF
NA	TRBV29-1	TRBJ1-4	CSVALGGREKLFF
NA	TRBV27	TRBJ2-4	CASSFGAKNIQYF
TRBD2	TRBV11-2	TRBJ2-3	CASSLDRASGSLADTQYF
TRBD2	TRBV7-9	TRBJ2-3	CASSPFGGRATDTQYF
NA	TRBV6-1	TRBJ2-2	CASNRNTGELFF
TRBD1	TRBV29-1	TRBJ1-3	CSVQWTGTGNTIYF
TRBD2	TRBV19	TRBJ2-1	CASSTNTGLAGANEQFF
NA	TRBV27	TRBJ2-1	CASRRPPYNEQFF
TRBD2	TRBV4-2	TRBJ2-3	CASSQSGTSGPRGGTDTQYF